This TCR beta chain was sequenced for a study of PD-1 blockade in classical Hodgkin lymphoma (dated by TCRdb to the early 2020s). For the study in its entirety: Nivolumab dosing was 3 mg/kg intravenously every 2 weeks, continuing until either disease progression or unacceptable toxicity. A peripheral blood immune signature of response to PD-1 blockade in classical Hodgkin lymphoma was defined using TCR beta sequencing and CyTOF.

A note on this clone: No cognate antigen has been identified for it. There are no base qualities to consult, and no much larger clone falls within one base.

The research as a whole found: The study covered only a single clinical trial cohort, and the causes of the repertoire differences, possibly disease activity or prior therapy, were still not defined. Baseline TCR diversity was reported to be lower in newly diagnosed patients than in healthy donors and to be lower still in relapsed/refractory patients. Lower diversity was seen in patients whose nivolumab began less than 1 year after ASCT, and these patients were left out of later analyses so that immune reconstitution would not confound the results. By C4D1, a significant rise was seen in CD4+ TCR diversity but not in CD8+ TCR diversity (p=0.0027 vs p=0.16), and the rise was most apparent among complete responders (p=0.02). Baseline diversity similar to that of newly diagnosed patients was observed in trial patients achieving complete response, whereas significantly lower diversity was observed in partial responders and progressors.

The Qiagen DNeasy kit was used to extract genomic DNA both from unsorted PBMCs and from the negatively selected CD4+ and CD8+ fractions. TCR beta CDR3 regions were amplified by immunoSEQ multiplex PCR using primers annealing to V and J segments. Amplification bias was minimized using a synthetic immune receptor repertoire, and residual bias was removed computationally after sequencing. The paper's processing steps were these. Custom Python scripts were used to quantify repertoire diversity as the Shannon entropy index. Unsorted, CD4+ and CD8+ repertoires were analyzed separately, except for combined analyses in which CD4+ and CD8+ sequences were merged in silico. A clone counted as expanded when the clone's frequency after treatment rose at least 2-fold relative to C1D1, and clones undetected at baseline were given a pseudocount of 0.5. Clones with 0 or 1 copy at C1D1 were classified as singleton clones, and clones with 2 or more copies were classified as non-singleton clones. By matching protein sequences in sorted samples from the same patient, clones expanded in unsorted samples were annotated as CD4+, CD8+ or unknown. Wilcoxon tests were applied to paired samples to test diversity changes from C1D1 to C4D1. In TCRdb, the immuneACCESS table is reduced to in-frame sequences with V and J assigned. These tables do not hold every clone; where another copy was compared, an unresolved V gene accounts for under half, and the others remain unexplained. That table furnishes V, J and clone size, whereas the DNA furnished D and trimming. A total of about 72,000 clones appear in this sample, roughly 91% of them only once. Under 9.5% of the sample is in the top ten clones.

Including cysteine and phenylalanine, the CDR3 has 14 amino acids. The retained sequence is limited to the CDR3, 42 bases, with the frame set at the first base. V is cut by 5 bases and J by 3 bases, and the space between the germline ends is 14 bases. From a lookup of the germline V gene, CDR1 and CDR2 are SGHAT and FQNNGV. The time point label of this sample denotes: cycle 1 day 1 (C1D1), immediately before nivolumab initiation. Relapse after autologous stem cell transplantation had occurred in all trial patients, and cohorts A, B and C were distinguished by prior brentuximab vedotin exposure. The trial cohort comprised fewer than 65 patients with relapsed/refractory classical Hodgkin lymphoma whose best overall responses were complete response, partial response or progressive disease. In the multi-cohort phase II CheckMate 205 trial, trial patients received single-agent nivolumab. Best overall response was determined by an independent review committee according to the 2007 International Working Group response criteria. Trial PBMCs were obtained immediately prior to nivolumab initiation (C1D1) and on therapy at cycle 2 day 1 and cycle 4 day 1. Peripheral blood was collected in 8 mL Vacutainer Cell Preparation Tubes, from which PBMCs were isolated by centrifugation and then cryopreserved.

The sequencing here drew on peripheral blood mononuclear cells (PBMCs), taken at baseline. Recombination linked TRBV11-2 to TRBJ2-7, with no confident D gene call. The sequence was collected from a human donor with classical Hodgkin lymphoma. This receptor carries the CDR3 CASSIQAAYYEQYF. In nucleotide form, the sequence is TGTGCCAGCAGCATCCAGGCAGCTTACTACGAGCAGTACTTC.